One and the same sample provided the 29 T cell receptor beta chains below, sequenced in a study of OX40 agonist ivuxolimab in advanced cancers. Data came from immunoSEQ multiplex PCR; TCRdb stores just in-frame clones and leaves some out. The repertoire holds more than 20,000 clones, with around 80% as singletons. The sequencing here drew on CD4+ or CD8+ T cells sorted from blood, taken in a trial of the OX40 agonist ivuxolimab. The receptor set was obtained from an adult with an advanced solid tumor such as melanoma, head and neck, liver or kidney cancer.

The chain combines TRBV27 with TRBJ2-7, with D possibly being TRBD1 (5 bases). Between the trimmed V and J ends, which lost 2 bases and 6 bases, there was a span of 8 bases. The CDR3 extends over 12 amino acids. Germline V gives CDR1 MNHEY, CDR2 SMNVEV (reference sequence). The chain's CDR3 is CASSLPGPEQYF. The CDR3 DNA is TGTGCCAGCAGTTTACCAGGGCCCGAGCAGTACTTC.

CDR3 in DNA: TGCGCCAGCAGCCTCCCTACAGACGGGGGCAGAAACATTCAGTACTTC. It translates to CASSLPTDGGRNIQYF. V usage is TRBV4-1 and J usage is TRBJ2-4; D may be TRBD1 or TRBD2 (6 bases each). Germline CDR1 and CDR2: MGHRA and YSYEKL. The CDR3 loop spans 16 amino acids. V lost 4 bases to trimming and J lost 6 bases, with 19 bases between them.

The chain uses TRBV30 and TRBJ1-1; D perhaps matches TRBD1 (5 bases). Per germline, CDR1 GTSNPN and CDR2 SVGIG (reference sequence). There are 13 residues in the CDR3. V was clipped by 8 bases and J by 5 bases, with 18 bases between them. The CDR3 is CARTRGSGTEAFF. CDR3 nucleotide sequence: TGTGCCCGTACTAGGGGAAGCGGGACTGAAGCTTTCTTT. The full variable domain, completed using reference TRBV30 and TRBJ1-1, is SQTIHQWPATLVQPVGSPLSLECTVEGTSNPNLYWYRQAAGRGLQLLFYSVGIGQISSEVPQNLSASRPQDRQFILSSKKLLLSDSGFYLCARTRGSGTEAFFGQGTRLTVV.

The chain recombines TRBV30 with TRBJ1-2, with D uncertain. This CDR3 contains 12 residues. Looked up from germline, CDR1 is GTSNPN and CDR2 is SVGIG (reference sequence). V was pared by 0 bases and J by 1 base, with 3 bases between. The CDR3 DNA reads as TGTGCCTGGAGTGTAGATAACTATGGCTACACCTTC. Its translation: CAWSVDNYGYTF.

The chain joins TRBV7-9 to TRBJ1-3; possible D gene TRBD1, 5 bases. This CDR3 has 18 amino acids. V lost 0 bases and J 4 bases, leaving 19 bases between the germline ends. Germline V gene sequence: CDR1 SEHNR, CDR2 FQNEAQ (reference sequence). Written as DNA, the CDR3 is TGTGCCAGCAGCTTAGCGGGGCCCTCCGGGACGGGGGGAAACACCATATATTTT. It is translated as CASSLAGPSGTGGNTIYF.

V is TRBV9 and J is TRBJ2-5, with 7 bases identical to TRBD1. Germline values: CDR1 SGDLS, CDR2 YYNGEE. J lost 2 bases, V lost 3 bases, and 7 bases had no gene match. The CDR3 covers 15 residues. The CDR3 coding sequence is TGTGCCAGCAGCGCCGGACAGGTGCTTCAAGAGACCCAGTACTTC. It translates to CASSAGQVLQETQYF.

This clone was found a few times. The chain carries TRBV9 and TRBJ1-1; D not resolved. The germline gives CDR1 SGDLS, CDR2 YYNGEE. Trimming pared 6 bases from V and 1 base from J, leaving 10 bases between. CDR3 length: 13 amino acids. The CDR3 loop is CASNQYPNTEAFF. The CDR3 nucleotides read TGTGCCAGCAACCAGTACCCGAACACTGAAGCTTTCTTT.

This clone is medium-sized in the sample. The chain employs TRBV2 and TRBJ2-1; D ambiguous. The CDR3 runs to 15 residues. V was shortened by 1 base and J by 3 bases, with 10 bases between the two germline ends. From germline, CDR1 is SNHLY and CDR2 FYNNEI. The CDR3 region is CASSEGPSIYNEQFF. The CDR3, as DNA: TGTGCCAGCAGTGAAGGGCCCAGTATCTACAATGAGCAGTTCTTC.

This chain connects TRBV6-6 to TRBJ2-1, with D perhaps given as TRBD1 or TRBD2 (6 bases each). Germline CDR1 MNHNY, CDR2 SVGAGI (reference sequence). V lost 11 bases and J lost 10, with 18 bases in between. This CDR3 contains 12 residues. The CDR3 coding sequence is TGTGCCGCCGAACAGGGAGGCTCGGAGCAGTTCTTC. Translated, it gives CAAEQGGSEQFF.

The chain joins TRBV5-1 to TRBJ2-7; D might be TRBD1 or TRBD2, each matching 5 bases. The CDR3 contains 14 residues. V lost 0 bases and J lost 2, with 9 bases in between. Germline V gene sequence: CDR1 SGHRS, CDR2 YFSETQ. This CDR3 is CASSLVGATYEQYF. CDR3 coding DNA: TGCGCCAGCAGCTTGGTCGGGGCCACCTACGAGCAGTACTTC.

The CDR3 loop reads CASTPGGRLLFF. The DNA for the CDR3 is TGTGCCAGCACCCCGGGAGGTAGGCTGCTGTTTTTT. This chain joins TRBV28 and TRBJ1-4; D gene ambiguous. The CDR3 has 12 residues. V lost 7 bases and J 14 bases, leaving 17 bases between the germline ends. Germline CDR1 is MDHEN and CDR2 is SYDVKM.

The genes are TRBV7-6 and TRBJ2-7, with 9 nucleotides matching TRBD1. The CDR3 totals 16 residues. The germline CDR1 and CDR2 sequences are SGHVS and FNYEAQ. V was clipped by 5 bases and J by 2 bases; unmatched bases: 10. CDR3 bases: TGTGCCAGCAGCGCCGGACAGGGGAGGGCCCCCTACGAGCAGTACTTC. Protein: CASSAGQGRAPYEQYF.

The chain recombines TRBV5-4 with TRBJ2-7; TRBD2 agrees at 13 bases. The CDR3 consists of 16 residues. V lost 4 bases and J lost 5; bases outside the gene matches: 9. Germline V gene sequence: CDR1 SGHNT, CDR2 YYREEE (reference sequence). The DNA for the CDR3 is TGTGCCAGCAGCCCACTAGCGGGAGGGCCAGGCGACGAGCAGTACTTC. It translates to CASSPLAGGPGDEQYF.

The chain recombines TRBV7-9 with TRBJ2-5; TRBD1 aligns across 7 bases. Germline V gene data show CDR1 as SEHNR and CDR2 as FQNEAQ (reference sequence). The CDR3 is made up of 16 amino acids. The V and J ends lost 3 bases and 3 bases, in that order; junction bases with no gene match: 10. In DNA form, the CDR3 reads TGTGCCAGCAGCTTGTCTTTCGGGACAGAAGAAGAGACCCAGTACTTC. It translates to CASSLSFGTEEETQYF.

The chain is built from TRBV7-2 and TRBJ2-7; D unclear. Trimming stripped 1 base from V and 0 bases from J, with 10 bases between. Per the germline V gene, CDR1 is SGHTA and CDR2 is FQGNSA. The CDR3 is made up of 15 amino acids. This CDR3 is CASSLGGSSSYEQYF. CDR3 bases: TGTGCCAGCAGCTTAGGTGGCTCAAGCTCCTACGAGCAGTACTTC.

The V gene is TRBV9, the J gene TRBJ2-1, with 7 bases lining up with TRBD1. V was pared by 0 bases and J by 5 bases, with 5 bases of the junction left unmatched. The CDR3 extends over 15 amino acids. Germline V gene sequence: CDR1 SGDLS, CDR2 YYNGEE. The CDR3 loop is CASSVEGAPNNEQFF. The CDR3 coding sequence is TGTGCCAGCAGCGTAGAGGGGGCCCCGAACAATGAGCAGTTCTTC.

The chain couples TRBV27 to TRBJ2-2; the D is unclear. Germline V lookup: CDR1 MNHEY, CDR2 SMNVEV (reference sequence). The V end was cut by 2 bases, the J end by 9 bases, with 10 bases between. The CDR3 spans 13 residues. The CDR3: CASSLRAHRELFF. The CDR3 DNA is TGTGCCAGCAGTTTAAGGGCCCACCGGGAGCTGTTTTTT.

The chain joins TRBV4-2 to TRBJ2-1; D is unresolved. This CDR3 is built from 11 residues. The germline V and J ends were trimmed by 1 base and 10 bases, with 5 bases remaining between them. Germline V gene sequence: CDR1 LGHNA, CDR2 YNFKEQ. The CDR3 sequence: CASSQGEEQFF. The DNA for the CDR3 is TGTGCCAGCAGCCAAGGGGAAGAGCAGTTCTTC.

V usage is TRBV5-4 and J usage is TRBJ1-1; no firm D call. In germline, CDR1 is SGHNT, CDR2 YYREEE (reference sequence). The length of the CDR3 is 11 residues. Trimming pared 4 bases from V and 5 bases from J, leaving 6 bases between. The CDR3 spells CASSVRTEAFF. The CDR3 bases are TGTGCCAGCAGCGTTCGGACTGAAGCTTTCTTT.

This clone was seen just once. V is TRBV30 and J is TRBJ2-7; TRBD1 matches at 7 bases. The CDR3 contains 13 residues. The ends lost 7 bases at V and 0 bases at J; junction bases unmatched: 6. Germline lookup yields CDR1 GTSNPN and CDR2 SVGIG (reference sequence). In DNA, the CDR3 is TGTGCCTACGTAGGGGGCAACTCCTACGAGCAGTACTTC. Amino acid sequence: CAYVGGNSYEQYF.

The rearrangement links TRBV5-6 to TRBJ1-2; no clear D. Germline values: CDR1 SGHDT, CDR2 YYEEEE. The CDR3 consists of 14 residues. Trimming shortened V by 6 bases and J by 2 bases, and 14 bases separated the two germline ends. The CDR3 nucleotides are TGTGCCAGCACCCCAGGACGGGAAAACTATGGCTACACCTTC. Its translation: CASTPGRENYGYTF. The full variable domain, completed using reference TRBV5-6 and TRBJ1-2, is DAGVTQSPTHLIKTRGQQVTLRCSPKSGHDTVSWYQQALGQGPQFIFQYYEEEERQRGNFPDRFSGHQFPNYSSELNVNALLLGDSALYLCASTPGRENYGYTFGSGTRLTVV.

V gene TRBV30 combines with J gene TRBJ2-7; no reliable D call. CDR1 GTSNPN and CDR2 SVGIG come from the germline V gene (reference sequence). V lost 1 base, J lost 5 bases, and 15 bases lay in between. The CDR3 has 14 amino acids. This chain's CDR3 is CAWSAPTSSHEQYF. The CDR3 coding sequence is TGTGCCTGGAGTGCCCCCACTTCGTCCCACGAGCAGTACTTC.

The rearrangement links TRBV19 to TRBJ1-3, with D possibly matching TRBD1 (6 bases). Trimming removed 5 bases at V and 0 bases at J, with 11 bases between. This CDR3 spans 15 amino acids. Germline V gene data show CDR1 as LNHDA and CDR2 as SQIVND (reference sequence). Here the CDR3 DNA reads TGTGCCAGTAGTCCGGGACACGGCTCTGGAAACACCATATATTTT. Its translation is CASSPGHGSGNTIYF. Together with reference TRBV19 and TRBJ1-3, the CDR3 gives the full variable domain: DGGITQSPKYLFRKEGQNVTLSCEQNLNHDAMYWYRQDPGQGLRLIYYSQIVNDFQKGDIAEGYSVSREKKESFPLTVTSAQKNPTAFYLCASSPGHGSGNTIYFGEGSWLTVV.

This clone turned up a few times. The chain links TRBV10-1 to TRBJ1-1; D gene uncertain. Germline V gene data show CDR1 as WNHNN and CDR2 as SYGVQD (reference sequence). The V gene lost 6 bases and the J gene lost 2 bases, with 10 bases spanning the gap. The CDR3 extends over 13 amino acids. The CDR3 DNA sequence: TGCGCCAGCAGCGAGAGTTTTAACACTGAAGCTTTCTTT. Translating gives CASSESFNTEAFF.

This clone is categorized as large. This chain uses TRBV7-8 with TRBJ2-5; tentatively, D is TRBD2 (7 bases). The CDR3 is made up of 14 amino acids. Trimming removed 7 bases at V and 5 bases at J, with 17 bases between. Germline V gene sequence: CDR1 SGHVS, CDR2 FQNEAQ. The CDR3 bases are TGTGCCAGCACCCCCTATGGGGGGGCGGAGACCCAGTACTTC. Its protein is CASTPYGGAETQYF. Drawing the rest from reference TRBV7-8 and TRBJ2-5, the complete variable domain is GAGVSQSPRYKVAKRGQDVALRCDPISGHVSLFWYQQALGQGPEFLTYFQNEAQLDKSGLPSDRFFAERPEGSVSTLKIQRTQQEDSAVYLCASTPYGGAETQYFGPGTRLLVL.

The sample holds a few counts of this clone. The genes are TRBV10-1 and TRBJ2-5, with 11 nucleotides matching TRBD2. V lost 0 bases, J lost 2 bases, and 5 bases stayed unmatched. There are 17 residues in the CDR3. The V gene's germline CDR1 is WNHNN and CDR2 SYGVQD (reference sequence). The DNA for the CDR3 is TGCGCCAGCAGTGAGTCGGTAACTAGCGGGGGACAAGAGACCCAGTACTTC. It is translated as CASSESVTSGGQETQYF.

The rearrangement links TRBV9 to TRBJ2-1; TRBD1 is a possible D gene (6 bases). Germline CDR1 reads SGDLS; CDR2 reads YYNGEE. This CDR3 comprises 15 residues. Trimming shortened V by 2 bases and J by 0 bases, and 9 bases separated the two germline ends. The CDR3 is CASSVTGASYNEQFF. The CDR3 nucleotides are TGTGCCAGCAGCGTGACAGGTGCCTCCTACAATGAGCAGTTCTTC.

V is TRBV5-4 and J is TRBJ2-7, with D perhaps TRBD1 or TRBD2 (5 bases each). V was pared by 1 base and J by 4 bases, with 12 bases between. Germline V gene data show CDR1 as SGHNT and CDR2 as YYREEE (reference sequence). This CDR3 spans 14 amino acids. CDR3 DNA: TGTGCCAGCAGCTTGTCTGGGACCCAATACGAGCAGTACTTC. It encodes CASSLSGTQYEQYF. The full variable domain, with the rest looked up from reference TRBV5-4 and TRBJ2-7, is ETGVTQSPTHLIKTRGQQVTLRCSSQSGHNTVSWYQQALGQGPQFIFQYYREEENGRGNFPPRFSGLQFPNYSSELNVNALELDDSALYLCASSLSGTQYEQYFGPGTRLTVT.

J is TRBJ2-3 and V is TRBV7-9; D not resolved. The V end lost 4 bases, the J end lost 4 bases, and 6 bases lay between the germline ends. The CDR3 is 12 amino acids. The germline V gene encodes CDR1 SEHNR and CDR2 FQNEAQ (reference sequence). CDR3 amino acids: CASSSLADTQYF. The DNA of the CDR3 is TGTGCCAGCAGCTCCCTAGCAGATACGCAGTATTTT.